This T cell receptor beta chain was captured by sequencing in a study of tumor-infiltrating lymphocytes in primary liver carcinoma (TCRdb year 2017). For the wider study: Of the five patients, three men and two women aged 30 to 69 years, four had hepatocellular carcinoma and one had combined HCC and intrahepatic cholangiocarcinoma. The five patients had tumors staged T1-T3 N0M0, with maximum diameters ranging from about 4.2 to 11 cm. Each sample produced about 3.5 to 8 million productive TCRbeta reads, and read depth showed no significant difference between tissue types. The study combined TCRbeta repertoire sequencing, expression microarrays and whole-exome sequencing across five regions of each liver tumor, with adjacent normal tissue and blood. A total of about 35 specimens from 5 patients, comprising approximately 25 tumor regions, 5 adjacent noncancerous liver tissues and 5 peripheral blood samples, were covered by TCRbeta repertoire sequencing. The roughly 25 tumor region samples were profiled with Agilent mRNA microarrays so that TCRbeta repertoire diversity could be related to the local molecular phenotype. Repertoires from technical replicates were highly reproducible, with mean shared-clone rates roughly 0.86 and correlation coefficients above 0.95. The investigation overall reported the following: The study included only five patients, and the authors note findings should be validated in a larger study. Compared with blood, tumors had a significantly larger share of the repertoire taken up by the top 250 clones (p = 0.039). Because the samples were bulk and unsorted, CD4+ and CD8+ T cell repertoires could not be compared. Only about 7.5-25% of top clones were found in all five regions of a tumor, suggesting spatial heterogeneity of tumor-infiltrating T cells. Because sequencing covered only the TCR beta chain and unpaired alpha chains were not captured, true repertoire diversity is likely underestimated. Repertoire overlap was higher between tumor regions (mean about 35%) than tumor-adjacent (around 17%) or tumor-blood (14%) pairs, consistent with antigen-driven expansion.

As for this clonotype: This receptor's antigen is unknown. A junction end diverges from the germline sequence, so it may reflect a read error.

Without any cell sorting, total RNA and DNA were extracted together from about 20-30 mg of bulk tissue using the AllPrep DNA/RNA mini kit. Surgical resection was performed in China between late 2015 and 2016 on about 5 patients with histopathologically diagnosed primary liver carcinoma. At the time of sampling, the patients were treatment-naive and had chronic HBV infection. Five spatially separated regions were sampled from each tumor: the superior, inferior, left-lateral and right-lateral poles, plus the tumor centre. According to histology, viable tumor cells made up more than 90% of every tumor sample. Fresh tumor and adjacent tissue pieces were bisected, with one half stored in RNAlater at -80 degrees C and the other half sent for histology. TCRbeta-specific cDNA was reverse-transcribed from 500 ng total RNA using a constant-region primer and ProtoScript II reverse transcriptase. The TCRbeta libraries were prepared through three rounds of nested multiplex PCR following a slightly modified ARM-PCR procedure. Each of the first two PCR rounds ran for roughly 9 cycles and used multiplex TRBV1-TRBV30 forward primers together with a Cbeta reverse primer. A final 25-cycle PCR with Deep VentR polymerase added sample barcodes and Illumina adapters. Before sequencing, amplicons between 200 and 500 bp were purified from gel using a QIAquick gel extraction kit. An Illumina HiSeq 2500 was used to sequence the TCRbeta amplicons with 250-bp paired-end reads. In the original analysis: Trimmomatic v0.33 was used to quality-trim the reads, and FLASH v1.2.11 was used to merge paired reads so that full CDR3 sequences could be recovered. MiGEC v1.2.1b assigned V, D and J germline segments to the rearranged TCRbeta sequences. Clonotype statistics and Shannon-Wiener diversity indices were computed with VDJtools v1.0.0. To cut down on sampling bias, every analysis after diversity analysis relied on just the 250 most abundant clonotypes from each sample. TCRdb applied fastp at Q25 and MiXCR to the public reads, then kept only in-frame beta chains. Entries that share a CDR3 protein sequence are merged under the most common genes and DNA. V and J calls and clone size were set by TCRdb, not the authors. The sample yields roughly 32,000 distinct CDR3 sequences; over 65% were counted once. 36% of the sample is taken by the ten largest.

The CDR3, cysteine through phenylalanine, is 15 amino acids long. Of all the DNA, just the CDR3 is kept, 45 bases in frame from base 1. As encoded in the germline V gene, CDR1 is MNHEY while CDR2 is SVGAGI. Recombination joined TRBV6-5 with TRBJ2-3; 8 central nucleotides agree with TRBD2. The sequence was collected from a man aged 35-49 years with primary liver carcinoma and hepatitis B virus infection. Sequences were obtained from liver tumor tissue from sampling region 5. This specimen's cell subset or site label, per the study, means: tumor region T5, tumor centre. In nucleotide form, the sequence is TGTGCCAGCAACCCTAGCGGGTCTGACACAGACACGCAGTATTTT. This codes for CASNPSGSDTDTQYF.